A selection of T cell receptor beta chains follows, all from one sample in a study of CD8 T cells in Susac syndrome. A single record per CDR3 protein comes from TCRdb applying MiXCR to the immunoSEQ multiplex PCR reads. The sample lists some 200,000 distinct CDR3 sequences; more than 85% were seen once. Sequenced material: CD8+ T cells from PBMCs. These receptors originate from a human donor with multiple sclerosis. Each CDR3 is given with its conserved first and last residue. D genes are given only for firm matches. Only some rows state a clone size, as once, few, many or a class for expanded clones.

TRBV27	TRBJ2-2	.	.	TGTGCCAGCAGTTTACAAGGTTCGGTGGCGGAGCTGTTTTTT	CASSLQGSVAELFF
TRBV4-2	TRBJ2-1	.	once	TGTGCCAGCAGCCAAGATAACAGTTTCGATGAGCAGTTCTTC	CASSQDNSFDEQFF
TRBV7-9	TRBJ1-1	.	few	TGTGCCAGCAGCTTTATAGGGACCGAAGCTTTCTTT	CASSFIGTEAFF
TRBV14	TRBJ2-1	.	.	TGTGCCAGCAGCCAAGTTAGTGGGTCGGTTAAGCAGTTCTTC	CASSQVSGSVKQFF
TRBV4-2	TRBJ2-2	.	.	TGTGCCAGCAGCCAGGGAGAAGTCTCAACCGGGGAGCTGTTTTTT	CASSQGEVSTGELFF
TRBV19	TRBJ2-1	TRBD1	.	TGTGCCAGTACCAGGGGAACAGGGGGCGATGAGCAGTTCTTC	CASTRGTGGDEQFF
TRBV5-4	TRBJ2-1	.	.	TGTGCCAGCAGCTTCAGCGATGAGCAGTTCTTC	CASSFSDEQFF
TRBV6-2/TRBV6-3	TRBJ2-1	.	.	TGTGCCAGCAGTTCCCCGGCAGGGCGCAATGAGCAGTTCTTC	CASSSPAGRNEQFF
TRBV3-1	TRBJ2-7	.	.	TGTGCCAGCAGCCAAGGTGTAGGGTACGAGCAGTACTTC	CASSQGVGYEQYF
TRBV3-1	TRBJ2-3	TRBD2	.	TGTGCCAGCAGCTACCGAGGGGGACTAGCGGGGGCCACAGATACGCAGTATTTT	CASSYRGGLAGATDTQYF
TRBV19	TRBJ2-5	TRBD1	.	TGTGCCAGTAGTATGGGTACAGGGGGCCGGGAGACCCAGTACTTC	CASSMGTGGRETQYF
TRBV28	TRBJ2-1	.	.	TGTGCCAGCAGCACTCGGTCCGGACCGAGGAACAATGAGCAGTTCTTC	CASSTRSGPRNNEQFF
TRBV21-1	TRBJ2-4	.	.	TGTGCCAGCAGCGCCCGACAGGGGAAAAACATTCAGTACTTC	CASSARQGKNIQYF
TRBV2	TRBJ2-6	.	.	TGTGCCAGCATTGCTCCGGCTTATGTGGGGGGTTTCATCTCTGGGGCCAACGTCCTGACTTTC	CASIAPAYVGGFISGANVLTF
TRBV6-1	TRBJ1-1	.	.	TGTGCCAGCAGTTCAGCCAGGAACACTGAAGCTTTCTTT	CASSSARNTEAFF
TRBV6-2/TRBV6-3	TRBJ1-2	TRBD1	.	TGTGCCAGCGAAGGTGGGACAGGGTCATTCGGCTATGGCTACACCTTC	CASEGGTGSFGYGYTF
TRBV12-3/TRBV12-4	TRBJ1-2	.	.	TGTGCCAGCAGCATGGGTACCTTATATGGCTACACCTTC	CASSMGTLYGYTF
TRBV30	TRBJ2-3	.	.	TGTGCCTGGAGTGGGGCGACTAGCACAGATACGCAGTATTTT	CAWSGATSTDTQYF
TRBV7-9	TRBJ2-2	.	.	TGTGCCAGCAGCCCTAGAACCTCACTGACAGCGCCGAACACCGGGGAGCTGTTTTTT	CASSPRTSLTAPNTGELFF
TRBV29-1	TRBJ1-1	.	.	TGCAGCGTTGACTGGGCAGGGGATAAAGCTTTCTTT	CSVDWAGDKAFF
TRBV15	TRBJ1-5	.	.	TGTGCCACCGCGGCCAGCAACTTATATAGCACGGCCCAGCATTTT	CATAASNLYSTAQHF
TRBV5-6	TRBJ1-1	TRBD1	.	TGTGCCAGCAGCTTGCTGACAGGGAAAAGCTGGGACACTGAAGCTTTCTTT	CASSLLTGKSWDTEAFF
TRBV7-9	TRBJ2-3	.	.	TGTGCCAGCAGCCCAGAGGGGGAATATGCAGATACGCAGTATTTT	CASSPEGEYADTQYF
TRBV9	TRBJ1-2	TRBD1	.	TGTGCCAGCAGCGTAGCCGTTACAGGGGACGGCTACACCTTC	CASSVAVTGDGYTF
TRBV5-6	TRBJ1-5	.	.	TGTGCCAGCAGCTTGTGGAATTCTTTTAGCAATCAGCCCCAGCATTTT	CASSLWNSFSNQPQHF
TRBV4-1	TRBJ2-7	.	.	TGCGCCAGCAGCCAAGATACGGGTCGGGACCTTTCCTACGAGCAGTACTTC	CASSQDTGRDLSYEQYF
TRBV13	TRBJ2-7	TRBD2	.	TGTGCCAGCAGCCCCGGGCGGGGGGGCGAGCAGTACTTC	CASSPGRGGEQYF